This is a list of T cell receptor beta chains from one sample in a study of T cell responses to AZD1222 COVID-19 vaccine. Profiled with immunoSEQ multiplex PCR; TCRdb holds only in-frame clones, not every one. The sample has about 140,000 clones; 92% are singletons. This material consisted of peripheral blood, taken on day 0 of AZD1222 vaccination. The origin of the receptors is an adult in good health. Each CDR3 is given with its conserved first and last residue.

j_gene	v_gene	CDR3aa
TRBJ2-1	TRBV12-1	CASSLGARLPNEQFF
TRBJ2-1	TRBV19	CASSFTGGNEQFF
TRBJ2-7	TRBV5-1	CASSLSPDRRDEQYF
TRBJ2-5	TRBV3-1/TRBV3-2	CASSQDGETQYF
TRBJ2-6	TRBV7-2	CASSLGTGYPGANVLTF
TRBJ1-1	TRBV5-1	CASSLVQNGEAFF
TRBJ2-7	TRBV5-4	CASSLSPGASYEQYF
TRBJ1-6	TRBV7-2	CASSLGGDLSPLHF
TRBJ2-1	TRBV6-5	CASSYVGVYNEQFF
TRBJ1-2	TRBV20-1	CSARGGYTF
TRBJ2-7	TRBV25-1	CASSESGPGAYEQYF
TRBJ2-7	TRBV5-4	CASSPRGQAYEQYF
TRBJ2-5	TRBV28	CASSLVGETQYF
TRBJ1-4	TRBV9	CASSVEIEFNEKLFF
TRBJ2-2	TRBV19	CASSLGTNTGELFF
TRBJ1-2	TRBV5-4	CASSPRQGLNYGYTF
TRBJ2-7	TRBV11-2	CASSLRQPYEQYF
TRBJ1-2	TRBV6-5	CASSQGYGYTF
TRBJ2-1	TRBV6-1	CASSESNEQFF
TRBJ2-4	TRBV3-1/TRBV3-2	CASSYPLPICKENIQYF
TRBJ2-7	TRBV28	CASSPTTLVGSYEQYF
TRBJ1-1	TRBV4-1	CASSHQSFPEAFF
TRBJ1-5	TRBV6-5	CASSRGGSNQPQHF
TRBJ1-2	TRBV18	CASSADRNYGYTF
TRBJ1-2	TRBV5-6	CASSLPGTTGYTF
TRBJ2-2	TRBV7-9	CASSAEYTGELFF
TRBJ2-3	TRBV3-1/TRBV3-2	CASSLRQGRTDTQYF
TRBJ1-4	TRBV27	CASSSRPATNEKLFF
TRBJ2-1	TRBV30	CAWRPRARLAVYNEQFF
TRBJ2-2	TRBV2	CASTATGELFF
TRBJ1-6	TRBV4-1	CASSHGTGTTNSPLHF
TRBJ2-7	TRBV9	CASSATGRGYEQYF
TRBJ2-7	TRBV7-2	CASSLDASGAYEQYF
TRBJ2-1	TRBV19	CASSILGGRNEQFF
TRBJ2-2	TRBV12-3/TRBV12-4	CASSLPGELFF
TRBJ2-3	TRBV5-1	CASSPGLAGSTDTQYF
TRBJ2-5	TRBV5-4	CASGTGSSWETQYF
TRBJ1-4	TRBV4-3	CASSPTPRSYNEKLFF
TRBJ2-1	TRBV20-1	CSASMGVNEQFF
TRBJ2-5	TRBV28	CASSPGTLEETQYF
TRBJ2-1	TRBV12-5	CASGLEVAGGGNEQFF
TRBJ2-2	TRBV7-2	CASSLIGLPTGELFF
TRBJ2-7	TRBV10-3	CAIGSLTRDSREQYF
TRBJ2-5	TRBV7-7	CASSLAGRAEETQYF
TRBJ2-3	TRBV20-1	CSASRAGGLTDTQYF
TRBJ2-6	TRBV28	CASSPGAPRANVLTF
TRBJ1-2	TRBV5-4	CASSQVQNSGYTF
TRBJ1-4	TRBV4-3	CASSQTRQGTSRANEKLFF